The rows below give T cell receptor beta chains drawn from one sample of a study of cytomegalovirus exposure and HLA in healthy donors. The repertoire was sequenced with immunoSEQ multiplex PCR; TCRdb's copy has only in-frame clones and lacks some. The sample yields 150,000 to 200,000 clones, roughly 77% seen once. Sequenced: PBMCs. These receptors all come from a woman aged 40 to 49 in good health and CMV-seropositive. The CDR3 runs from the conserved cysteine through the conserved F or W. D genes are given only for firm matches. Size is omitted from some rows. Given values are once, few, many or a class for expanded clones.

CDR3aa: CASRYQAGGRGEQFF; CDR3nt: TGTGCCAGCAGGTATCAAGCGGGAGGGCGTGGAGAGCAGTTCTTC; v_gene: TRBV7-3; abundance: NA; j_gene: TRBJ2-1; d_gene: TRBD2
CDR3aa: CASHVTGSDYGYTF; CDR3nt: TGTGCCAGCCATGTGACAGGGAGTGACTATGGCTACACCTTC; v_gene: TRBV28; abundance: NA; j_gene: TRBJ1-2; d_gene: TRBD1
CDR3aa: CATQDRERGQPQHF; CDR3nt: TGTGCCACCCAAGACAGGGAGAGGGGCCAGCCCCAGCATTTT; v_gene: TRBV19; abundance: NA; j_gene: TRBJ1-5; d_gene: TRBD1
CDR3aa: CASRKPGQGALGELFF; CDR3nt: TGTGCCAGCAGAAAGCCGGGACAGGGGGCGCTGGGGGAGCTGTTTTTT; v_gene: TRBV28; abundance: few; j_gene: TRBJ2-2; d_gene: TRBD1
CDR3aa: CASSEQLTSYEQYF; CDR3nt: TGTGCCAGCAGTGAACAGTTAACCTCCTACGAGCAGTACTTC; v_gene: TRBV6-1; abundance: NA; j_gene: TRBJ2-7; d_gene: NA
CDR3aa: CASSLRRNTEAFF; CDR3nt: TGTGCCAGCAGCTTACGTCGGAACACTGAAGCTTTCTTT; v_gene: TRBV7-3; abundance: few; j_gene: TRBJ1-1; d_gene: NA
CDR3aa: CASSPVRGAGRYEQYF; CDR3nt: TGTGCCAGCAGCCCCGTGAGGGGCGCGGGGCGGTACGAGCAGTACTTC; v_gene: TRBV5-8; abundance: NA; j_gene: TRBJ2-7; d_gene: NA
CDR3aa: CASSQEETRAAGELFF; CDR3nt: TGCGCCAGCAGCCAAGAGGAGACTAGAGCCGCCGGGGAGCTGTTTTTT; v_gene: TRBV4-3; abundance: NA; j_gene: TRBJ2-2; d_gene: NA
CDR3aa: CASSYHRSTDTQYF; CDR3nt: TGTGCCAGCAGCTATCATAGAAGCACAGATACGCAGTATTTT; v_gene: TRBV7-2; abundance: NA; j_gene: TRBJ2-3; d_gene: NA
CDR3aa: CASSLPSISGSRNTEAFF; CDR3nt: TGCGCCAGCAGCTTGCCCTCGATTTCAGGGTCACGAAACACTGAAGCTTTCTTT; v_gene: TRBV5-1; abundance: NA; j_gene: TRBJ1-1; d_gene: NA
CDR3aa: CASRQSAGLNGYTF; CDR3nt: TGTGCCAGCAGGCAGTCGGCGGGGCTGAATGGCTACACCTTC; v_gene: TRBV28; abundance: NA; j_gene: TRBJ1-2; d_gene: NA
CDR3aa: CASSIGAGGYEQYF; CDR3nt: TGTGCCAGTAGTATAGGGGCAGGGGGCTACGAGCAGTACTTC; v_gene: TRBV19; abundance: NA; j_gene: TRBJ2-7; d_gene: TRBD1
CDR3aa: CASTDRRLNTGELFF; CDR3nt: TGTGCCAGCACCGACAGGAGATTGAACACCGGGGAGCTGTTTTTT; v_gene: TRBV7-8; abundance: NA; j_gene: TRBJ2-2; d_gene: NA
CDR3aa: CASRLATYNEQFF; CDR3nt: TGTGCCAGCAGACTAGCGACCTACAATGAGCAGTTCTTC; v_gene: TRBV11-2; abundance: few; j_gene: TRBJ2-1; d_gene: TRBD2
CDR3aa: CASSRDRGRRNEKLFF; CDR3nt: TGTGCCAGCAGCCGAGACAGGGGTAGGAGGAATGAAAAACTGTTTTTT; v_gene: TRBV14; abundance: NA; j_gene: TRBJ1-4; d_gene: TRBD1
CDR3aa: CASSPYVTGDEQYF; CDR3nt: TGTGCCAGCTCACCATATGTGACCGGAGACGAGCAGTACTTC; v_gene: TRBV18; abundance: NA; j_gene: TRBJ2-7; d_gene: NA
CDR3aa: CASSPGQGRPDTQYF; CDR3nt: TGCGCCAGCAGCCCCGGACAGGGTCGTCCCGATACGCAGTATTTT; v_gene: TRBV5-1; abundance: NA; j_gene: TRBJ2-3; d_gene: TRBD1
CDR3aa: CASSYSQGGTEAFF; CDR3nt: TGTGCCAGCAGTTACTCTCAGGGTGGCACTGAAGCTTTCTTT; v_gene: TRBV6-5; abundance: NA; j_gene: TRBJ1-1; d_gene: NA
CDR3aa: CASSNTGSQGSEQYF; CDR3nt: TGTGCCAGCAGTAATACCGGGTCGCAGGGTTCCGAGCAGTACTTC; v_gene: TRBV6-6; abundance: NA; j_gene: TRBJ2-7; d_gene: NA
CDR3aa: CASSKDRGHTEAFF; CDR3nt: TGTGCCAGCAGCAAGGACAGGGGACACACTGAAGCTTTCTTT; v_gene: TRBV11-2; abundance: few; j_gene: TRBJ1-1; d_gene: TRBD1
CDR3aa: CASSLKTGNTEAFF; CDR3nt: TGTGCCAGCAGCTTAAAGACAGGGAACACTGAAGCTTTCTTT; v_gene: TRBV7-2; abundance: once; j_gene: TRBJ1-1; d_gene: NA
CDR3aa: CASSLWGTRGGRELFF; CDR3nt: TGTGCCAGCAGTTTATGGGGGACTCGAGGGGGCCGGGAGCTGTTTTTT; v_gene: TRBV27; abundance: few; j_gene: TRBJ2-2; d_gene: NA
CDR3aa: CASSMASGGDQPQHF; CDR3nt: TGTGCCAGTAGTATGGCTTCAGGGGGAGATCAGCCCCAGCATTTT; v_gene: TRBV19; abundance: NA; j_gene: TRBJ1-5; d_gene: TRBD1
CDR3aa: CASSQGDMNTEAFF; CDR3nt: TGTGCCAGCAGCCAAGGGGACATGAACACTGAAGCTTTCTTT; v_gene: TRBV4-2; abundance: NA; j_gene: TRBJ1-1; d_gene: NA
CDR3aa: CASSLSPGLAGVVTQYF; CDR3nt: TGTGCTAGCAGCTTATCCCCGGGACTAGCGGGAGTAGTGACCCAGTACTTC; v_gene: TRBV7-7; abundance: NA; j_gene: TRBJ2-5; d_gene: TRBD2
CDR3aa: CASSLEGLAGTQETQYF; CDR3nt: TGTGCCAGCAGCTTAGAGGGACTAGCGGGTACCCAAGAGACCCAGTACTTC; v_gene: TRBV7-2; abundance: NA; j_gene: TRBJ2-5; d_gene: TRBD2
CDR3aa: CASSLSRGNNEQFF; CDR3nt: TGTGCCAGCAGCTTAAGTAGGGGCAACAATGAGCAGTTCTTC; v_gene: TRBV7-3; abundance: few; j_gene: TRBJ2-1; d_gene: NA
CDR3aa: CASRTGQGSTGNTIYF; CDR3nt: TGCGCCAGCAGAACGGGACAGGGTTCTACTGGAAACACCATATATTTT; v_gene: TRBV5-1; abundance: NA; j_gene: TRBJ1-3; d_gene: TRBD1
CDR3aa: CASSLDLLGTQQFF; CDR3nt: TGTGCCAGCTCACTTGACCTATTAGGGACTCAGCAGTTCTTC; v_gene: TRBV18; abundance: once; j_gene: TRBJ2-1; d_gene: NA
CDR3aa: CAISGGDRGSEKLFF; CDR3nt: TGTGCCATCAGTGGGGGAGACAGGGGAAGCGAAAAACTGTTTTTT; v_gene: TRBV10-3; abundance: NA; j_gene: TRBJ1-4; d_gene: TRBD1
CDR3aa: CASSLQGQIPGELFF; CDR3nt: TGTGCCAGCAGCTTACAAGGACAGATCCCCGGGGAGCTGTTTTTT; v_gene: TRBV7-3; abundance: few; j_gene: TRBJ2-2; d_gene: NA
CDR3aa: CASSQGDGETQYF; CDR3nt: TGTGCCAGCTCTCAGGGGGACGGGGAGACCCAGTACTTC; v_gene: TRBV18; abundance: NA; j_gene: TRBJ2-5; d_gene: TRBD1
CDR3aa: CASSSLQGDNEQFF; CDR3nt: TGTGCCAGCAGCTCATTACAGGGGGACAATGAGCAGTTCTTC; v_gene: TRBV11-3; abundance: NA; j_gene: TRBJ2-1; d_gene: TRBD1
CDR3aa: CASTRGISTDTQYF; CDR3nt: TGTGCCAGCACCCGAGGCATTAGCACAGATACGCAGTATTTT; v_gene: TRBV11-2; abundance: NA; j_gene: TRBJ2-3; d_gene: NA
CDR3aa: CASRPGLAGPPYNEQFF; CDR3nt: TGTGCCAGCAGACCGGGACTAGCGGGACCCCCCTACAATGAGCAGTTCTTC; v_gene: TRBV5-4; abundance: NA; j_gene: TRBJ2-1; d_gene: TRBD2
CDR3aa: CASGQGDYGYTF; CDR3nt: TGTGCCAGCGGACAGGGCGACTATGGCTACACCTTC; v_gene: TRBV28; abundance: NA; j_gene: TRBJ1-2; d_gene: TRBD1
CDR3aa: CAASSIAGGLDTQYF; CDR3nt: TGTGCCGCGAGTTCTATAGCGGGAGGGTTGGATACGCAGTATTTT; v_gene: TRBV27; abundance: once; j_gene: TRBJ2-3; d_gene: TRBD2
CDR3aa: CASSSQGGTEAFF; CDR3nt: TGTGCCAGTAGTTCCCAGGGAGGTACTGAAGCTTTCTTT; v_gene: TRBV19; abundance: once; j_gene: TRBJ1-1; d_gene: NA
CDR3aa: CAWSVGVETQYF; CDR3nt: TGTGCCTGGAGTGTAGGAGTCGAGACCCAGTACTTC; v_gene: TRBV30; abundance: NA; j_gene: TRBJ2-5; d_gene: NA
CDR3aa: CASSLAQRSTDTQYF; CDR3nt: TGTGCCAGCAGCCTAGCCCAGAGGAGCACAGATACGCAGTATTTT; v_gene: TRBV14; abundance: NA; j_gene: TRBJ2-3; d_gene: NA
CDR3aa: CASSKEGQGKFFQPQHF; CDR3nt: TGTGCCAGCAGCAAAGAGGGACAGGGGAAGTTTTTTCAGCCCCAGCATTTT; v_gene: TRBV21-1; abundance: NA; j_gene: TRBJ1-5; d_gene: NA
CDR3aa: CASRKSGEAYGYTF; CDR3nt: TGTGCCAGCAGGAAGTCGGGGGAGGCCTATGGCTACACCTTC; v_gene: TRBV6-1; abundance: once; j_gene: TRBJ1-2; d_gene: NA
CDR3aa: CASSFTWGGTGELFF; CDR3nt: TGTGCCAGCAGCTTCACCTGGGGGGGCACCGGGGAGCTGTTTTTT; v_gene: TRBV5-4; abundance: once; j_gene: TRBJ2-2; d_gene: TRBD2
CDR3aa: CSARGSEQYF; CDR3nt: TGCAGTGCTAGAGGTAGTGAGCAGTACTTC; v_gene: TRBV20-1; abundance: NA; j_gene: TRBJ2-7; d_gene: NA
CDR3aa: CASSPGQGTGNTIYF; CDR3nt: TGTGCCAGCAGCCCAGGTCAGGGTACTGGAAACACCATATATTTT; v_gene: TRBV7-9; abundance: NA; j_gene: TRBJ1-3; d_gene: NA
CDR3aa: CASRPQTSSWDTQYF; CDR3nt: TGTGCCAGCAGACCCCAGACTAGCTCCTGGGATACGCAGTATTTT; v_gene: TRBV27; abundance: NA; j_gene: TRBJ2-3; d_gene: TRBD2
CDR3aa: CAKPGEAPLNTEAFF; CDR3nt: TGTGCCAAGCCCGGGGAGGCCCCTTTGAACACTGAAGCTTTCTTT; v_gene: TRBV15; abundance: NA; j_gene: TRBJ1-1; d_gene: NA
CDR3aa: CASGPSGPQETQYF; CDR3nt: TGCGCCAGCGGGCCTAGCGGGCCTCAAGAGACCCAGTACTTC; v_gene: TRBV5-1; abundance: NA; j_gene: TRBJ2-5; d_gene: TRBD2
CDR3aa: CASSFRVAGGPDEQFF; CDR3nt: TGCGCCAGCAGCTTCCGTGTAGCGGGAGGGCCGGATGAGCAGTTCTTC; v_gene: TRBV5-1; abundance: NA; j_gene: TRBJ2-1; d_gene: TRBD2
CDR3aa: CASSVGQGSEKLFF; CDR3nt: TGTGCCAGCAGTGTTGGTCAGGGGAGTGAAAAACTGTTTTTT; v_gene: TRBV2; abundance: NA; j_gene: TRBJ1-4; d_gene: NA
CDR3aa: CASSEEGNYGYTF; CDR3nt: TGTGCCAGCAGCGAAGAGGGAAATTATGGCTACACCTTC; v_gene: TRBV27; abundance: once; j_gene: TRBJ1-2; d_gene: NA
CDR3aa: CASSQDVAADTQYF; CDR3nt: TGTGCCAGCAGCCAAGATGTAGCGGCAGATACGCAGTATTTT; v_gene: TRBV14; abundance: NA; j_gene: TRBJ2-3; d_gene: NA
CDR3aa: CASSSLSGDTQYF; CDR3nt: TGTGCCAGCAGCTCTCTTAGCGGAGATACGCAGTATTTT; v_gene: TRBV9; abundance: NA; j_gene: TRBJ2-3; d_gene: NA